This entry describes one T cell receptor beta chain. What it binds is unknown. A multiplex PCR was run with 60 Vbeta primers and 13 Jbeta primers. Using immunoSEQ multiplex PCR, the repertoire was profiled, and TCRdb retains in-frame clones only, with some absent. Here the sample spans roughly 140,000 clones, around 78% being singletons. The CDR3 covers 15 residues. V was trimmed by 5 bases and J by 1 base, leaving 14 bases between them. CDR1 is MNHEY and CDR2 is SVGAGI in the germline V gene. This sample was included in a study of cytomegalovirus exposure and HLA in healthy donors. Study observations and caveats: Some segments of the V type, notably TRBV6-2 and TRBV6-3, were excluded as indistinguishable. Analyses of presence/absence relied on an assumption of roughly uniform sequencing depth across donors. Researchers counted around 170 TCR beta chains as cytomegalovirus-associated. For most TCR beta V segments, an earlier analysis put the productive rate at about 87% or about 30% of the time.

The rearrangement uses TRBV6-5 and TRBJ1-1; maybe TRBD1 (5 bases). This receptor was taken from a male donor in good health and CMV-seronegative. Sequencing input: PBMCs. The CDR3 DNA sequence: TGTGCCAGCAGTAGACCGGGACTGCAGAACACTGAAGCTTTCTTT. Encoded protein: CASSRPGLQNTEAFF.